The entry below describes one T cell receptor (beta chain). Its antigen specificity is not known. Within one base of it there is no much larger clone, and no base qualities were kept. The entry originates in a study of cytomegalovirus exposure and HLA in healthy donors (TCRdb year 2017). About the study as a whole: The roughly 650 repertoires of the first cohort and the 95 to 150 validation repertoires were produced on the same platform, according to a later analysis. The study combined high-throughput TCR immunosequencing, statistical association of individual TCRs with disease status, and machine learning to predict cytomegalovirus infection status. The study aimed to test whether cataloging public T cell receptors could reveal signatures of past pathogen exposure. Along with the approximately 650-subject first cohort, a separate validation cohort of about 110 different subjects was used.

Library prep was done by the immunoSEQ multiplex PCR assay. Per the original workflow: A statistical classification framework was built for diagnosing cytomegalovirus status from the catalog of TCR beta chain sequences. This immuneACCESS table, as held by TCRdb, lists in-frame sequences with V and J called but not all clones. Of the missing ones, under half trace to an unresolved V gene in checked studies; the others have no known cause. The DNA gave D and trimming, while V, J and clone size come from that table. A total of 160,000 or so clones appear in this sample, around 82% of them only once. Clones ranked in the top ten supply about 10% of the sample. The donors were included in the validation cohort of 90 to 150 subjects, a group kept apart from the roughly 610-subject first cohort. The full study reports these points: A few of the identified cytomegalovirus-associated TCR beta chains were confirmed in vitro to be specific for cytomegalovirus antigens. Cytomegalovirus status was reported to be diagnosed by the classifier with high specificity and sensitivity in both the original and validation cohorts. The validation cohort had no HLA typing available for a later analysis, so co-occurrence within that cohort was assessed over all 110 or so repertoires. A later analysis found that TCRs clustered in the first cohort also tended to co-occur in the approximately 120 validation repertoires, with 90% to 95% of cluster scores above 0. A total of 150 to 200 TCR beta chains were listed by the study as associated with cytomegalovirus. Across donors, most TCR sequences were observed very rarely, whereas some public TCRs were present in many individuals. The authors suggested that the approach could potentially be extended to other disease states and immunological phenotypes.

The CDR3 starts with the cysteine, ends with the phenylalanine, and has 13 residues. Just the 39-base CDR3 DNA is kept, in frame starting at base 1. Trimmed from V: 6 bases; trimmed from J: 3 bases; junction bases lacking a gene match: 4. Per the germline V gene (reference sequence), MNHNY is the CDR1 and SVGAGI is the CDR2. Sequencing input: PBMCs. This receptor was obtained from a young man in good health and CMV-seropositive. The V gene is TRBV6-6 and the J gene is TRBJ1-2, with 7 central nucleotides matching TRBD1. The bases read TGTGCCAGCAGACCAGACAGGGACTATGGCTACACCTTC. Its amino acids are CASRPDRDYGYTF.